The 26 T cell receptor beta chains listed next were all sequenced from one sample in a study of shared clonotypes between healthy human individuals. TCRdb's copy holds only in-frame clones and misses some; the assay was immunoSEQ multiplex PCR. The sample contains roughly 890,000 clones, 92% of which appear only once. CD45RO-negative CD8 cells positively selected for CCR7 made up the naive population, which excluded terminally differentiated effector memory CD45RA+ cells. The sample consisted of naive CD8+ T cells sorted from blood. These receptors all come from a man between 25 and 39 years old in good health.

V usage is TRBV11-2 and J usage is TRBJ2-4; TRBD1 agrees at 7 bases. This CDR3 has 15 residues. CDR1 and CDR2 (germline): SGHAT, FQNNGV. The trim removed 4 bases at V and 5 bases at J, leaving 8 bases unmatched. As DNA, the CDR3 is TGTGCCAGCAGCTCCCACAGGGGTCGCGAAAACATTCAGTACTTC. Its protein product is CASSSHRGRENIQYF.

CDR3 in amino acids: CASSVRAVYEQYF. CDR3 sequence (DNA): TGTGCCAGCAGCGTTCGGGCCGTCTACGAGCAGTACTTC. The gene calls are TRBV11-2 and TRBJ2-7; unclear D gene. The germline V gene encodes CDR1 SGHAT and CDR2 FQNNGV. Trimming took off 5 bases at V and 3 bases at J, with 11 bases between the two ends. CDR3 length: 13 residues.

In the case of this clone: Other DNA sequences in this specimen translate into the identical CDR3. The V gene is TRBV4-1, the J gene TRBJ2-7, with unresolved D. Between the trimmed V and J ends, which lost 0 bases and 1 base, there was a span of 4 bases. Germline V gives CDR1 MGHRA, CDR2 YSYEKL. The length of the CDR3 is 13 residues. The CDR3 DNA reads as TGCGCCAGCAGCCAAGATAGGTCCTACGAGCAGTACTTC. This gives the protein CASSQDRSYEQYF.

The genes are TRBV7-6 and TRBJ2-7; D may be TRBD1 or TRBD2 (5 bases each). The CDR3 loop spans 14 amino acids. V lost 5 bases to trimming and J lost 3 bases, with 14 bases between them. The germline gives CDR1 SGHVS, CDR2 FNYEAQ. The CDR3 is CASSSGTEHYEQYF. The CDR3 nucleotides are TGTGCCAGCAGCAGTGGGACGGAACACTACGAGCAGTACTTC.

A word on this clone: This same CDR3 is encoded by further DNA sequences in the sample. The rearrangement joins TRBV7-9 to TRBJ2-7, with 8 bases matching TRBD1. The trim removed 5 bases at V and 2 bases at J, leaving 2 bases unmatched. CDR1 is SEHNR and CDR2 is FQNEAQ in the germline V gene (reference sequence). The CDR3 length is 13 residues. The CDR3 region has the DNA TGTGCCAGCAGCCTGACAGGGGCCTACGAGCAGTACTTC. It specifies CASSLTGAYEQYF.

The V gene is TRBV27, the J gene TRBJ1-2; weak D call: TRBD1 (6 bases). Germline lookup yields CDR1 MNHEY and CDR2 SMNVEV (reference sequence). This CDR3 contains 13 residues. V lost 5 bases to trimming and J lost 8 bases, with 15 bases between them. This CDR3 is CASSPTHREGYTF. The CDR3 coding sequence is TGTGCCAGCAGTCCAACTCACAGGGAAGGCTACACCTTC.

The V gene is TRBV4-1, the J gene TRBJ2-7, with D unresolved. With 9 bases removed from V and 3 bases from J, the gap between germline ends came to 21 bases. This CDR3 spans 15 amino acids. Germline V gives CDR1 MGHRA, CDR2 YSYEKL. The CDR3: CASRLEDLGGYEQYF. The CDR3 coding sequence is TGCGCCAGTAGATTAGAGGATTTAGGTGGCTACGAGCAGTACTTC.

This chain joins TRBV10-3 and TRBJ1-5; no clear D. V was pared by 2 bases and J by 2 bases, with 7 bases between. From germline, CDR1 is ENHRY and CDR2 SYGVKD. CDR3 size: 14 residues. CDR3 sequence: CAISEGMGNQPQHF. CDR3 DNA sequence: TGTGCCATCAGTGAGGGAATGGGCAATCAGCCCCAGCATTTT.

The J gene is TRBJ2-1, the V gene TRBV19; the D is unclear. Trimming pared 1 base from V and 4 bases from J, leaving 8 bases between. The germline V gene encodes CDR1 LNHDA and CDR2 SQIVND (reference sequence). The CDR3 consists of 14 residues. The DNA for the CDR3 is TGTGCCAGTAGTATAGTTTTGAAATACAATGAGCAGTTCTTC. It translates to CASSIVLKYNEQFF.

V is TRBV11-2 and J is TRBJ2-2, with TRBD1 matching over 8 bases. Germline V CDR1 and CDR2: SGHAT, FQNNGV. The CDR3 has 17 residues. V was pared by 1 base and J by 1 base, with 5 bases of the junction left unmatched. This CDR3 reads CASSLGRTGLNTGELFF. The CDR3 nucleotides are TGTGCCAGCAGCTTAGGGAGGACAGGGCTGAACACCGGGGAGCTGTTTTTT.

The rearrangement uses TRBV11-2 and TRBJ2-7, with a possible D match to TRBD1 (5 bases). CDR1 and CDR2 from the germline V gene are SGHAT and FQNNGV. The CDR3 runs to 14 residues. V lost 3 bases to trimming and J lost 5 bases, with 14 bases between them. The CDR3 DNA is TGTGCCAGCAGCTTCTTCCAGGGTTTGGACGAGCAGTACTTC. Translating gives CASSFFQGLDEQYF. The full variable domain, completed using reference TRBV11-2 and TRBJ2-7, is EAGVAQSPRYKIIEKRQSVAFWCNPISGHATLYWYQQILGQGPKLLIQFQNNGVVDDSQLPKDRFSAERLKGVDSTLKIQPAKLEDSAVYLCASSFFQGLDEQYFGPGTRLTVT.

The table lists this clone with a few counts. J is TRBJ2-3 and V is TRBV10-2; D not certain. Looked up from germline, CDR1 is WSHSY and CDR2 is SAAADI. V was pared by 6 bases and J by 0 bases, with 4 bases between. The CDR3 totals 12 residues. CDR3 residues: CASRHSTDTQYF. The CDR3 nucleotides read TGCGCCAGCAGACATAGCACAGATACGCAGTATTTT.

The CDR3 reads CASEWGSSGANVLTF. The DNA of the CDR3 is TGTGCCAGCGAATGGGGAAGCTCTGGGGCCAACGTCCTGACTTTC. The chain combines TRBV2 with TRBJ2-6; D is unresolved. Germline-derived CDR1 and CDR2 are SNHLY and FYNNEI. Deletions cut 8 bases from V and 0 bases from J, with 11 bases between. The CDR3 runs to 15 residues.

The chain employs TRBV7-9 and TRBJ2-1; TRBD2 is a possible D gene (6 bases). The CDR3 spans 11 residues. Trimming stripped 5 bases from V and 10 bases from J, with 9 bases between. From germline, CDR1 is SEHNR and CDR2 FQNEAQ (reference sequence). DNA for the CDR3: TGTGCCAGCAGCGGGACTCGCGAGCAGTTCTTC. It codes for CASSGTREQFF.

J is TRBJ2-7 and V is TRBV7-2, with 9 bases fitting TRBD2. Per the germline V gene, CDR1 is SGHTA and CDR2 is FQGNSA. The CDR3 sequence is 16 residues long. V gave up 1 base and J gave up 7 bases; unmatched junction bases: 11. CDR3 DNA sequence: TGTGCCAGCAGCTTAGTCGTAGCGGGAGCCCCGGGGGAGCAGTACTTC. Residues: CASSLVVAGAPGEQYF.

The chain employs TRBV27 and TRBJ2-1; TRBD2 agrees at 10 bases. The V gene end was trimmed by 6 bases and the J gene end by 4 bases; junction bases not matched to a gene: 6. The CDR3 extends over 15 amino acids. Germline CDR1 reads MNHEY; CDR2 reads SMNVEV (reference sequence). CDR3 in amino acids: CASRWLAGVYNEQFF. In DNA form, the CDR3 reads TGTGCCAGCAGATGGCTAGCGGGAGTATACAATGAGCAGTTCTTC.

V usage is TRBV2 and J usage is TRBJ2-1; D is uncertain. Between the trimmed V and J ends, which lost 5 bases and 0 bases, there was a span of 5 bases. The CDR3 totals 13 residues. Germline V gives CDR1 SNHLY, CDR2 FYNNEI. CDR3 coding DNA: TGTGCCAGCAGTCGGAGCTCCTACAATGAGCAGTTCTTC. As protein: CASSRSSYNEQFF.

The V call is TRBV20-1, the J call TRBJ2-1, with D unresolved. The germline V gene has CDR1 DFQATT and CDR2 SNEGSKA (reference sequence). V was pared by 2 bases and J by 10 bases, with 9 bases between. The CDR3 has 11 amino acids. The CDR3 is CSARWVPEQFF. CDR3 in DNA: TGCAGTGCTAGATGGGTACCGGAGCAGTTCTTC.

On this clone: Within the sample, other DNA sequences also encode this same CDR3. This chain links TRBV27 with TRBJ2-1; 11 nucleotides align to TRBD2. Germline V CDR1 and CDR2: MNHEY, SMNVEV (reference sequence). This CDR3 region has 15 residues. J was trimmed by 3 bases and V by 5 bases; bases with no gene match: 3. The DNA of the CDR3 is TGTGCCAGCAGTCCGCTAGCGGGAGGCTACAATGAGCAGTTCTTC. It specifies CASSPLAGGYNEQFF.

The rearrangement joins TRBV4-1 to TRBJ2-7, with TRBD2 matching 11 bases. Germline CDR1 MGHRA, CDR2 YSYEKL. V dropped 0 bases and J dropped 3; count of bases not matched to a gene: 7. CDR3 length: 17 residues. The CDR3 sequence is CASSQELAGGGYYEQYF. The CDR3 DNA reads as TGCGCCAGCAGCCAAGAGTTAGCGGGAGGGGGATACTACGAGCAGTACTTC.

The rearrangement uses TRBV11-2 and TRBJ2-7; D unclear. With 2 bases removed from V and 3 bases from J, the gap between germline ends came to 14 bases. Germline V CDR1 and CDR2: SGHAT, FQNNGV. The CDR3 contains 15 residues. CDR3 loop: CASSLRNQRYYEQYF. The CDR3 bases are TGTGCCAGCAGCTTAAGGAACCAGAGGTACTACGAGCAGTACTTC.

This chain links TRBV6-5 with TRBJ2-3, with D possibly being TRBD1 (6 bases). The CDR3 is made up of 15 amino acids. The V end lost 6 bases, the J end lost 5 bases, and 18 bases lay between the germline ends. The V gene's germline CDR1 is MNHEY and CDR2 SVGAGI. The DNA for the CDR3 is TGTGCCAGCAGCACAGGGTGGGCCACGAAAGATACGCAGTATTTT. It is translated as CASSTGWATKDTQYF.

The chain links TRBV25-1 to TRBJ1-3; no clear D gene. The CDR3 sequence is 14 residues long. V was trimmed by 5 bases and J by 0 bases, leaving 8 bases between them. In germline, CDR1 is MGHDK, CDR2 SYGVNS. The CDR3: CASSPTSSGNTIYF. The CDR3 nucleotides read TGTGCCAGCAGTCCCACGAGCTCTGGAAACACCATATATTTT.

The chain employs TRBV7-8 and TRBJ2-7; unclear D gene. The CDR3 consists of 15 residues. V gave up 3 bases and J gave up 0 bases, with 12 bases separating them. Germline V gene data show CDR1 as SGHVS and CDR2 as FQNEAQ. The CDR3 DNA is TGTGCCAGCAGCTTTGGTCGGACGGACTCCTACGAGCAGTACTTC. This translates into CASSFGRTDSYEQYF.

V and J are TRBV11-2 and TRBJ2-6, with D possibly being TRBD2 (5 bases). The germline V and J ends were trimmed by 3 bases and 2 bases, with 11 bases remaining between them. The CDR3 runs 16 residues. Germline CDR1 and CDR2: SGHAT and FQNNGV. The chain's CDR3 is CASSFSPGAGANVLTF. CDR3 DNA: TGTGCCAGCAGCTTCTCTCCCGGGGCTGGGGCCAACGTCCTGACTTTC.

V and J are TRBV7-9 and TRBJ2-2; 8 bases line up with TRBD2. Trimming took 6 bases from V and 5 from J; bases not matched to a gene: 8. The CDR3 runs to 15 residues. Germline V gives CDR1 SEHNR, CDR2 FQNEAQ (reference sequence). The CDR3 region is CASRISGRGTGELFF. CDR3 sequence (DNA): TGTGCCAGCAGGATCAGCGGGAGAGGTACCGGGGAGCTGTTTTTT.